This T cell receptor beta chain was profiled in a study of cytomegalovirus exposure and HLA in healthy donors. Background on the study: Among 150 million to 200 million T cells, an earlier analysis found about 110 million unique TCR beta sequences. Study-wide points: When a later analysis was performed, an Asian-associated ancestry cluster reportedly had fewer N-insertions than the roughly 730-donor mean. It is likely that the observed cluster of highly shared sequence variants was a sequencing artifact. Further analysis was carried out later, and it showed several of the most significant clusters appearing linked to common viral pathogens.

The CDR3 totals 16 residues. Germline V gene lookup returns CDR1 LGHNT and CDR2 FRNRAP. Trimming removed 5 bases from V and 1 base from J, with 16 bases in between. Researchers ran the PCR with 60 Vbeta and 13 Jbeta primers. Sequencing was performed with immunoSEQ multiplex PCR; in TCRdb, only in-frame clones are kept and a portion is missing. The data show about 150,000 clones, approximately 80% seen once. To note about this clone: Its antigen is unknown.

Input material: PBMCs. This chain uses TRBV12-5 with TRBJ2-3, with D possibly being TRBD2 (5 bases). This sequence originates from a boy aged 2 to 10 in good health and CMV-seronegative. The CDR3 reads CASGGSWERRTDTQYF. The DNA of the CDR3 is TGTGCTAGTGGTGGATCATGGGAGAGACGCACAGATACGCAGTATTTT.